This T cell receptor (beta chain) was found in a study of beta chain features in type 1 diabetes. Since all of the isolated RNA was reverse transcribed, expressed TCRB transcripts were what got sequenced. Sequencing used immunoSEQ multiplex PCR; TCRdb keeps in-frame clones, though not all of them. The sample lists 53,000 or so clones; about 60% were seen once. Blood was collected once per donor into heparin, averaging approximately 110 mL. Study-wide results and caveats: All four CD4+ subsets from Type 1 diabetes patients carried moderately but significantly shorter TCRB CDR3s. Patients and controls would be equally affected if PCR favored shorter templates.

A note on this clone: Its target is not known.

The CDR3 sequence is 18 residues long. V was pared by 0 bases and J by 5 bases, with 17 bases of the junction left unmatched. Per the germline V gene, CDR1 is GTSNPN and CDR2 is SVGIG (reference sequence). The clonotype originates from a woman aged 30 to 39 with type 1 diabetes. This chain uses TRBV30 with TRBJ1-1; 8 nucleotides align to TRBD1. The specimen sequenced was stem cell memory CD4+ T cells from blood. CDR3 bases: TGTGCCTGGAGTGTATCGGGGTTCTACCGGACAGGGCCGACTGAAGCTTTCTTT. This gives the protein CAWSVSGFYRTGPTEAFF.